This paragraph reports one T cell receptor (beta chain). This sample was included in a study of shared clonotypes between healthy human individuals. The CDR3 spans 15 residues. Germline assignment: CDR1 MNHEY and CDR2 SVGAGI. Trimming left V 5 bases short and J 5 bases short, with 18 bases between. Here immunoSEQ multiplex PCR was the method, and the copy in TCRdb shows in-frame clones only, minus some. The table records roughly 2.6 million clones, around nine tenths of them present only once. This clonotype was obtained from a man aged 18 to 29 in good health. The material sequenced was naive CD4+ T cells sorted from blood. Noted subset: CD45RA+ positively selected. V gene TRBV6-5 combines with J gene TRBJ1-1; possibly TRBD1 for D (6 bases). CDR3 loop: CASSPRVSGETEAFF. The CDR3 region has the DNA TGTGCCAGCAGTCCAAGGGTATCAGGGGAGACTGAAGCTTTCTTT.